This entry concerns a single T cell receptor (beta chain). This clone's antigen is unknown. Base qualities are not recorded, but no much larger clone differs from it by a single base. Library generation was performed with 5' RACE. Sequencing used an Illumina HiSeq 2500. A second PCR of roughly 7 to 11 cycles was run with a J-beta primer mix and a sample-barcoded 5' primer. Each TCR beta cDNA molecule received a unique molecular identifier from a template-switch 5' adaptor carrying 12 random nucleotides. Each sample yielded at least 3 million CDR3-containing paired-end reads. First-strand cDNA synthesis was performed from all RNA using the Mint cDNA synthesis kit, with priming by a TRBC-specific oligonucleotide. All cDNA was treated with uracil-DNA glycosylase and then went through a first 18-cycle PCR with the universal primers M1SS and BC2_uni_R. The paper's data handling went like this. Normalization of each sample was performed by random selection of 1 million high-quality reads, each carrying a distinct molecular identifier. Reads with shared molecular identifiers were discarded instead of being binned into consensus sequences. MiTCR, run with a Q25 quality threshold and the strictest error-elimination algorithm, handled CDR3 identification, clonotype clustering and error correction. A nonparametric unseen species model with Euler transformation was used to estimate lower-bound total TCR beta diversity. TCRdb itself trimmed the public reads at Q25 with fastp, ran MiXCR and retained productive beta chains. Rows with a matching CDR3 protein are joined into one entry that keeps the most common DNA and genes. The V and J calls and clone size are TCRdb's, not the authors'. The table for this sample lists under 1,100,000 distinct CDR3 sequences; about 23% of them were counted only once. Approximately 0.79% of the sample lies in the top ten.

The source of the sample is a study of blood T cells in healthy people across ages (dated by TCRdb to about 2015). In terms of the full investigation: Template switching captured roughly one uniquely barcoded TCR beta cDNA molecule per two T cells in model experiments. The donors were split into four age groups: young (average about 16 years), middle-aged (about 40), aged (more than 55) and long-lived (approximately 80). To track age-related changes in TCR beta repertoire diversity, the study relied on deep sequencing normalized with unique cDNA molecular identifiers. Two additional independent replicas of 1 million unique cDNA reads from the same blood draw were analyzed for two donors (one aged 18 to 30 and one aged 80 or older).

CDR1 is given as MNHEY and CDR2 as SMNVEV, both from the germline V gene (reference sequence). V was cut back by 0 bases and J by 1 base, leaving a gap of 10 bases between them. The CDR3, from cysteine to phenylalanine, totals 15 residues. The retained sequence is limited to the CDR3, 45 bases, with the frame set at the first base. Here is what the overall study found, with its caveats: Compared with the aged group, the long-lived group had more naive CD4+ T cells, fewer expanded clones and increased TCR diversity, a pattern suggesting age selection. Bulk unsorted PBMC profiling prevented conclusive comparison of naive and antigen-experienced compartments. Because the CMV infection status of the donors was unknown, age-related changes in expanded clonotypes may potentially have been confounded. Observed TCR beta diversity per million T cells fell roughly linearly with age, and a significant reduction was already apparent by age approximately 41. The percentage of naive T cells measured by flow cytometry correlated strongly with observed TCR beta diversity. Estimates of total diversity based on one million sequenced T cells were considered lower bounds and underestimates.

Donors were approximately 42 systemically healthy Caucasian individuals from Russia aged roughly 6 to 90 years. Ten milliliters of peripheral blood were drawn from each donor into EDTA-treated Vacutainer tubes. PBMCs were isolated by Ficoll-Paque density-gradient centrifugation, with at least 6 million obtained per sample. Total RNA was extracted from PBMCs with Trizol reagent, with at least 6 micrograms obtained per sample. Naive CD45RAhigh/CD27high T cell percentages were measured by flow cytometry on a PBMC aliquot from every donor. This same sample was also part of a study on T cells of mothers and their children. The second publication reports: The donors were nine systemically healthy Caucasian individuals, made up of three mothers and their six children. cDNA synthesis used all of the extracted RNA, with approximately 1.6 ug of RNA in each 15 ul reaction. In the second PCR, the M1S primer introduced both the sample barcodes and 2-4 random nucleotides. More than 9 million TCR beta CDR3 reads were obtained from each mother, and about 3 million reads were obtained from each child. In both related and unrelated pairs, thymic selection shapes the output of TCR recombination in a similar way, with inherited differences having only a minor effect. Normalized repertoire overlap in related mother-child pairs was always slightly higher than in unrelated mother-child pairs, but the difference was never significant. With a sensitivity of approximately 93 clones per million clonotypes, no persistent microchimeric T cell clones were detected. The study used deep NGS to compare TCR beta repertoires of mothers and children, seeking features distinguishing related mother-child pairs from unrelated individuals. Mothers averaged about 40 +/- 4 years of age and children averaged about 10 +/- 4 years. After adapters were ligated using NEBNext reagents, the libraries underwent 100+100 nt paired-end sequencing on an Illumina HiSeq 2000. Mother and child libraries were prepared a month apart and sequenced in separate runs to prevent cross-contamination. Each donor had between roughly 500,000 and 2,200,000 distinct TCR beta clonotypes identified. Naive TCR beta clonotypes were estimated from low-frequency clonotypes matched to each donor's FACS-determined naive share, without sorting.

The clonotype was recovered from a girl aged 2-15 years in good health. The sequencing sample was made of blood. The rearrangement combines TRBV27 with TRBJ2-7; no confident D gene assignment can be made. The base sequence is TGTGCCAGCAGTTTATCTGAGGTACCATCCTACGAGCAGTACTTC. This codes for CASSLSEVPSYEQYF.